The entry below describes one T cell receptor (beta chain). The antigen remains unidentified. V was trimmed by 1 base and J by 1 base, leaving 7 bases between them. The CDR3 extends over 15 amino acids. Germline CDR1 SEHNR, CDR2 FQNEAQ (reference sequence). The time point was: week 5, during vaccination. The vaccine gave 300 ug of a 20-mer mutant IDH1 peptide subcutaneously per dose. Generated by immunoSEQ multiplex PCR, the TCRdb table keeps only in-frame clones and is missing some. The repertoire holds approximately 76,000 clones, over 75% seen once, with 0.56% in the top ten. The sample is drawn from a study of a mutant IDH1 vaccine in newly diagnosed glioma. On the study more broadly: Scheduled for weeks 1, 3, 5, 7, 11, 15, 19 and 23, eight vaccinations were given to patients. Treated individuals were approximately 62% male and approximately 38% female, averaging roughly 43 years of age.

This sample comprised PBMCs, obtained from a glioma patient whose treatment included an IDH1 peptide vaccine. The chain links TRBV7-9 to TRBJ2-2, with unresolved D. The TCR comes from a woman between 50 and 59 years old with glioma. CDR3 DNA sequence: TGTGCCAGCAGCTTAGGTTGGCGGAACACCGGGGAGCTGTTTTTT. Residues: CASSLGWRNTGELFF.